This T cell receptor beta chain was captured by sequencing in a study of blood T cell repertoires in COVID-19. Measured with immunoSEQ multiplex PCR; TCRdb has only the in-frame clones, and not every one. Of 65,000 to 80,000 clones listed, 90% are singletons. This CDR3 comprises 13 residues. Germline values: CDR1 GTSNPN, CDR2 SVGIG (reference sequence). V was pared by 3 bases and J by 5 bases, with 10 bases between. This receptor was obtained from a human donor in a cohort sampled during active COVID-19. This rearrangement joins TRBV30 to TRBJ2-2; D may be TRBD2 (6 bases). Sequencing input: peripheral blood. As DNA, the CDR3 is TGTGCCTGGAGAATCGGGGGTACCGGGGAGCTGTTTTTT. Encoded protein: CAWRIGGTGELFF.